This T cell receptor beta chain comes out of a study of regulatory T cells in long-lasting Graves disease. Study-level results: Persistent Graves' patients showed a TCR diversity that was lower than that of newly diagnosed ones.

This clonotype was detected many times. What it recognizes is unknown. The TCR beta library used iRepertoire HTBI primers with Arm-PCR amplification of CDR3. One entry per CDR3 protein, called by TCRdb with MiXCR from the multiplex PCR reads. The sample holds about 620,000 distinct CDR3 sequences, about 15% seen once. This sample's time point: newly diagnosed GD, antithyroid drugs for less than 3 months. Extracted RNA from PBMCs served as the source of the TCR library. This CDR3 comprises 14 residues. Trimming removed 5 bases at V and 3 bases at J, with 13 bases between. This sample also belongs to another study, concerning T cells in Graves' hyperthyroidism and ophthalmopathy. That paper adds: Primed by the HTBI set, a first-round RT-PCR was run on the TCR CDR3.

This specimen consisted of peripheral blood mononuclear cells (PBMCs), obtained at new diagnosis, from a patient treated with antithyroid drugs. The receptor was isolated from a woman in her twenties or thirties with Graves disease. The V gene is TRBV12-3 or TRBV12-4, the J gene TRBJ1-1; D is ambiguous. CDR3 bases: TGTGCCAGCAGTCCGGGCTGGGATGACACTGAAGCTTTCTTT. Translated, it gives CASSPGWDDTEAFF.